Reported below is one T cell receptor (beta chain). Libraries were prepared by immunoSEQ multiplex PCR; TCRdb keeps only in-frame clonotypes and omits some of them. This sample has 150,000 to 200,000 clones; more than 85% occur once, and the top ten carry roughly 0.7%. CDR3 size: 16 residues. V trimming: 3 bases; J trimming: 4 bases; junction bases outside the gene matches: 10. Germline V gene sequence: CDR1 SQVTM, CDR2 ANQGSEA. This specimen comes from a study of control samples from healthy donors and cancer patients. The V gene is TRBV29-1, the J gene TRBJ2-1; TRBD1 matches 9 bases. The receptor was isolated from a woman younger than 45 in good health. Material: blood. CDR3 DNA: TGCAGCGTTGAGGGGGTTAAGACAGGGGGTTACAATGAGCAGTTCTTC. It codes for CSVEGVKTGGYNEQFF.